The rows below give T cell receptor beta chains drawn from one sample of a study of T cell changes during pregnancy in multiple sclerosis. Sequencing used immunoSEQ multiplex PCR; TCRdb keeps in-frame clones, though not all of them. The sample lists about 57,000 clones, 91% occurring once. The specimen comprised peripheral blood, sampled after pregnancy. The source is a female donor in good health, enrolled as a control in a pregnancy study. The CDR3 runs from the conserved cysteine through the conserved F or W. The D gene is left open where the match is weak. Expanded clones are given a class, and other clones once, few, many or no size at all.

d_call clone_size j_call v_call cdr3_nt cdr3_aa
- - TRBJ2-7 TRBV11-2 TGTGCCAGCAGCTTAGGGCAGACCTACGAGCAGTACTTC CASSLGQTYEQYF
- - TRBJ1-2 TRBV6-1 TGTGCCAGCAGTGAAGATTCAGGCTCCTTCTATGGCTACACCTTC CASSEDSGSFYGYTF
TRBD1 - TRBJ1-1 TRBV4-2 TGTGCCAGCAGCCAAGAGGCCGGGACAGGTGAAGCTTTCTTT CASSQEAGTGEAFF
- - TRBJ2-4 TRBV6-5 TGTGCCAGCAGTTACGGGGAGCAGAACATTCAGTACTTC CASSYGEQNIQYF
- - TRBJ1-2 TRBV5-1 TGCGCCAGCAGCCGGGGAACGCAGAACTATGGCTACACCTTC CASSRGTQNYGYTF
TRBD1 - TRBJ2-2 TRBV10-3 TGTGCCATCAGTGGGGACAGGGGGCACACCGGGGAGCTGTTTTTT CAISGDRGHTGELFF
TRBD1 - TRBJ2-7 TRBV5-1 TGCGCCAGCAGCTTGGAGACAGGGGGGGCCTACGAGCAGTACTTC CASSLETGGAYEQYF
TRBD2 - TRBJ2-3 TRBV9 TGTGCCAGCAGCGTCAACGGGAGGGCCGCAGATACGCAGTATTTT CASSVNGRAADTQYF
- - TRBJ2-2 TRBV11-3 TGTGCCAGCAGCCTGAGGGACTTTTACACCGGGGAGCTGTTTTTT CASSLRDFYTGELFF
- - TRBJ1-5 TRBV27 TGTGCCAGCAGTCCTAACCCCGACAGGCCCAATCAGCCCCAGCATTTT CASSPNPDRPNQPQHF
TRBD1 - TRBJ1-2 TRBV18 TGTGCCAGCTCACGAGGACAGGGAATCTATGGCTACACCTTC CASSRGQGIYGYTF
- - TRBJ1-1 TRBV27 TGTGCCAGCAGTTTAGACAGACACACTGAAGCTTTCTTT CASSLDRHTEAFF
- - TRBJ1-1 TRBV5-1 TGCGCCAGCAGCTTGGCCCTAGAGGGCGCTGAAGCTTTCTTT CASSLALEGAEAFF
TRBD2 - TRBJ2-1 TRBV6-1 TGTGCCAGCAGCCTACTAGCGGGAGAGGTGAATGAGCAGTTCTTC CASSLLAGEVNEQFF
TRBD1 once TRBJ1-1 TRBV5-4 TGTGCCAGCAGCCCTTACCGGGACAGGGACACTGAAGCTTTCTTT CASSPYRDRDTEAFF
TRBD2 - TRBJ2-7 TRBV4-2 TGTGCCAGCAGCCAAGTTTTAGCGGGAGCGCACCGAGCCTACGAGCAGTACTTC CASSQVLAGAHRAYEQYF
TRBD1 - TRBJ2-7 TRBV19 TGTGCCAGTAGTCTCCGTAGGATGGGGACAGGATATTCCTACGAGCAGTACTTC CASSLRRMGTGYSYEQYF